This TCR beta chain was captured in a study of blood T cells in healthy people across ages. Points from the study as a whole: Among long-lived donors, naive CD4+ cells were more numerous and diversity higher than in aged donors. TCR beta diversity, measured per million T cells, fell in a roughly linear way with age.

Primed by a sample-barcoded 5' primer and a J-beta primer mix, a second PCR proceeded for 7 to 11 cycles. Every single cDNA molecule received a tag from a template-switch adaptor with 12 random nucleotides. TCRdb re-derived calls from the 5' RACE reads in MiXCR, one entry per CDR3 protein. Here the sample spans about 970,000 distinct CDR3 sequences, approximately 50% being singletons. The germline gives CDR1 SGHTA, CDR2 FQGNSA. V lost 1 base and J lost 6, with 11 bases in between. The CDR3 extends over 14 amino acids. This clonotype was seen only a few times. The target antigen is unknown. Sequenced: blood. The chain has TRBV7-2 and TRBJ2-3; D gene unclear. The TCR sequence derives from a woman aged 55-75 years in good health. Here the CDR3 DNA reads TGTGCCAGCAGCTTAGTACCAGTCAGGGATACGCAGTATTTT. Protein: CASSLVPVRDTQYF.